There are many counts of the clone carrying this TCR beta chain. This CDR3 is 14 amino acids long. Germline CDR1 is MNHEY and CDR2 is SMNVEV (reference sequence). V gave up 2 bases and J gave up 0 bases, with 5 bases separating them. Together with a sample-barcoded 5' primer, a J-beta primer mix was included in a second PCR lasting roughly 6 to 12 cycles. Unique molecular identifiers of 12 random nucleotides labeled each cDNA. Per sample, CDR3-containing paired-end reads numbered at least 3 million. MiXCR, run by TCRdb on the 5' RACE reads, gives a single entry per CDR3 protein. The sample carries 650,000 to 800,000 distinct CDR3 sequences, approximately 52% recorded once. This entry is derived from a study of blood T cells in healthy people across ages. The sample, about 10 milliliters of peripheral blood, was drawn from each donor. Isolated per sample were at least 6 million PBMCs.

The genes are TRBV27 and TRBJ2-1; D is undetermined. The receptor comes from a woman of 80 years or more in good health. The sample taken for sequencing was blood. The CDR3 DNA sequence: TGTGCCAGCAGTTTACTGAGCTCCTACAATGAGCAGTTCTTC. Translation: CASSLLSSYNEQFF.